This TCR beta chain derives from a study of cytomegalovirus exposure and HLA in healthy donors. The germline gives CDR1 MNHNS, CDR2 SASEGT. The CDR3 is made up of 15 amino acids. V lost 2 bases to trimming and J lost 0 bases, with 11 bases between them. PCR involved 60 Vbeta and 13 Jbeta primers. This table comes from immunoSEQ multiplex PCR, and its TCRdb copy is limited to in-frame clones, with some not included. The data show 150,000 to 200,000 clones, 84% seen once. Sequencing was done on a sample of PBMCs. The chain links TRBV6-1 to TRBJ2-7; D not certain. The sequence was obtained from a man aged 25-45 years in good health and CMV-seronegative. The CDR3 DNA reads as TGTGCCAGCAGTGAATTGCGACTGAGCTCCTACGAGCAGTACTTC. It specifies CASSELRLSSYEQYF.